The 23 T cell receptor beta chains below were found in one sample sequenced in a study of cytomegalovirus exposure and HLA in healthy donors. The table came from immunoSEQ multiplex PCR; TCRdb's copy has only in-frame clones and leaves some out. Of a few hundred thousand clones in the sample, 70% to 90% were seen once. Sample: PBMCs. These receptor sequences come from a woman aged 18-29 years in good health and CMV-seronegative.

V is TRBV6-1 and J is TRBJ1-1; 7 bases match TRBD1. After removal of 5 bases from V and 5 bases from J, the junction contained 11 bases not matched to a gene. The V gene's germline CDR1 is MNHNS and CDR2 SASEGT. The CDR3 is 15 amino acids. This chain's CDR3 is CASSRDRATLTEAFF. CDR3 coding DNA: TGTGCCAGCAGTCGCGACAGGGCTACGTTGACTGAAGCTTTCTTT.

The CDR3 is CASSDTGTGGNYGYTF. The DNA of the CDR3 is TGCGCCAGCAGCGATACCGGGACAGGGGGCAACTATGGCTACACCTTC. The J gene is TRBJ1-2, the V gene TRBV5-1, with 12 bases that match TRBD1. Germline CDR1 SGHRS, CDR2 YFSETQ. V trimming: 4 bases; J trimming: 2 bases; junction bases outside the gene matches: 6. CDR3 length: 16 residues.

V and J are TRBV28 and TRBJ1-2; 8 bases are a match to TRBD1. The CDR3 length is 14 residues. Germline V lookup: CDR1 MDHEN, CDR2 SYDVKM. Unmatched junction bases numbered 3, after V lost 2 bases and J lost 4 bases. Here the CDR3 DNA reads TGTGCCAGCAGTTTACCAGGGGGCGCCTATGGCTACACCTTC. Translating gives CASSLPGGAYGYTF.

The V gene is TRBV9, the J gene TRBJ2-3, with 7 bases identical to TRBD1. The trim removed 5 bases at V and 2 bases at J, leaving 5 bases unmatched. The CDR3 loop spans 14 amino acids. Germline V gives CDR1 SGDLS, CDR2 YYNGEE. The CDR3 coding sequence is TGTGCCAGCAGTCGGGACAGTCCCACAGATACGCAGTATTTT. Its translation: CASSRDSPTDTQYF.

The V call is TRBV4-1, the J call TRBJ2-1, with 9 nucleotides matching TRBD1. There are 15 residues in the CDR3. CDR1 and CDR2 (germline): MGHRA, YSYEKL. Trimming at V came to 3 bases and at J to 5 bases, leaving 5 bases not matched to a gene. Here the CDR3 reads CASSHGTGRDNEQFF. Here the CDR3 DNA reads TGCGCCAGCAGCCACGGGACAGGGCGAGACAATGAGCAGTTCTTC.

The chain links TRBV19 to TRBJ2-5; 8 bases match TRBD2. Losses at the gene ends were 2 bases for V and 3 bases for J; bases not matched to a gene: 2. This CDR3 spans 14 amino acids. The germline CDR1 and CDR2 sequences are LNHDA and SQIVND (reference sequence). The CDR3 bases are TGTGCCAGTAGTATACTAGCGGGTAAAGAGACCCAGTACTTC. It is translated as CASSILAGKETQYF.

This clone was seen only a few times. This chain uses TRBV7-2 with TRBJ1-2, with 10 bases matching TRBD1. The CDR3 loop spans 13 amino acids. Germline V gives CDR1 SGHTA, CDR2 FQGNSA. The V segment lost 5 bases and the J segment 8 bases; nucleotides outside the gene matches: 5. The CDR3 region is CASSTTGGGGYTF. The CDR3 region has the DNA TGTGCCAGCAGCACGACAGGGGGCGGAGGCTACACCTTC.

This chain connects TRBV19 to TRBJ1-5, with D perhaps matching TRBD1 (5 bases). The V gene's germline CDR1 is LNHDA and CDR2 SQIVND (reference sequence). The CDR3 totals 15 residues. V lost 3 bases, J lost 3 bases, and 12 bases lay in between. For the CDR3, the DNA is TGTGCCAGTAGTATCGTCGGGGGGTACAATCAGCCCCAGCATTTT. Its protein is CASSIVGGYNQPQHF.

In DNA, the CDR3 is TGTGCCAGCAGTGAAGCAAGCCCGTACGAGCAGTACTTC. Translated: CASSEASPYEQYF. This chain links TRBV6-1 with TRBJ2-7, with D hard to call. The germline V gene has CDR1 MNHNS and CDR2 SASEGT. Trimming took off 0 bases at V and 4 bases at J, with 7 bases between the two ends. The CDR3 runs to 13 residues.

The chain uses TRBV7-8 and TRBJ2-3; TRBD2 aligns across 7 bases. The germline gives CDR1 SGHVS, CDR2 FQNEAQ. V lost 5 bases, J lost 3 bases, and 8 bases stayed unmatched. This CDR3 contains 15 residues. CDR3 amino acids: CASSPTLAVTDTQYF. In nucleotides, the CDR3 is TGTGCCAGCAGCCCGACCCTAGCGGTAACAGATACGCAGTATTTT.

The V and J genes are TRBV13 and TRBJ1-2, with D tentatively TRBD1 (6 bases). The CDR3 totals 14 residues. Trimming took 4 bases from V and 7 from J, leaving 16 bases between them. The V gene's germline CDR1 is PRHDT and CDR2 FYEKMQ (reference sequence). Here the CDR3 reads CASSWGYRDTGYTF. The DNA of the CDR3 is TGTGCCAGCAGCTGGGGTTACAGGGATACTGGCTACACCTTC.

The chain carries TRBV13 and TRBJ1-5, with a tentative D call TRBD1 (5 bases). The CDR3 totals 14 residues. Looked up from germline, CDR1 is PRHDT and CDR2 is FYEKMQ (reference sequence). With 4 bases removed from V and 4 bases from J, the gap between germline ends came to 11 bases. Here the CDR3 reads CASSSRQLNQPQHF. The DNA of the CDR3 is TGTGCCAGCAGCTCCAGACAGCTAAATCAGCCCCAGCATTTT.

The CDR3: CASRPSLDSYDEQYF. CDR3 nucleotide sequence: TGTGCCAGTAGGCCCTCCCTGGACAGTTACGACGAGCAGTACTTC. V and J are TRBV19 and TRBJ2-7, with a tentative D call TRBD1 (6 bases). Germline V gene sequence: CDR1 LNHDA, CDR2 SQIVND (reference sequence). V dropped 6 bases and J dropped 5 bases, with 20 bases sitting between them. This CDR3 contains 15 residues.

This clone was counted only a few times. V gene TRBV27 combines with J gene TRBJ1-2; 7 nucleotides match TRBD1. Germline values: CDR1 MNHEY, CDR2 SMNVEV (reference sequence). This CDR3 region has 12 residues. V lost 4 bases to trimming and J lost 7 bases; unmatched junction nucleotides: 3. The CDR3 nucleotides are TGTGCCAGCAGTTACCCAGGGGGTGGCTACACCTTC. It translates to CASSYPGGGYTF.

This clone was seen a few times. V is TRBV6-1 and J is TRBJ1-5; D ambiguous. V was cut by 3 bases and J by 3 bases, with 12 bases left in between. Germline lookup yields CDR1 MNHNS and CDR2 SASEGT. CDR3 length: 15 residues. CDR3 region: CASSDVWAHNQPQHF. As DNA, the CDR3 is TGTGCCAGCAGTGACGTCTGGGCCCACAATCAGCCCCAGCATTTT.

The chain combines TRBV25-1 with TRBJ2-5; TRBD2 agrees at 10 bases. The junction had 2 bases not matched to a gene; V was cut back by 0 bases and J by 1 base. Germline values: CDR1 MGHDK, CDR2 SYGVNS. The CDR3 runs 16 residues. The CDR3 sequence is CASSEYSSGSQETQYF. The DNA for the CDR3 is TGTGCCAGCAGTGAATACTCTAGCGGGAGCCAAGAGACCCAGTACTTC.

This clone was detected only a few times. The chain has TRBV6-1 and TRBJ2-2; D is perhaps TRBD1 (5 bases). The germline V and J ends were trimmed by 7 bases and 1 base, with 10 bases remaining between them. There are 14 residues in the CDR3. From germline, CDR1 is MNHNS and CDR2 SASEGT. Here the CDR3 reads CASTRQGNTGELFF. CDR3 coding DNA: TGTGCCAGCACGAGGCAGGGGAACACCGGGGAGCTGTTTTTT.

This chain connects TRBV5-4 to TRBJ2-7; D perhaps matches TRBD2 (5 bases). Trimming took 4 bases from V and 5 from J, leaving 16 bases between them. Germline V CDR1 and CDR2: SGHNT, YYREEE (reference sequence). This CDR3 contains 14 residues. The CDR3 loop reads CASSPWTGKHEQYF. The CDR3 DNA sequence: TGTGCCAGCAGCCCGTGGACCGGGAAGCACGAGCAGTACTTC.

This chain connects TRBV28 to TRBJ1-3; D possibly corresponds to TRBD1 (6 bases). V dropped 2 bases and J dropped 1 base, with 12 bases sitting between them. In germline, CDR1 is MDHEN, CDR2 SYDVKM. The CDR3 has 16 amino acids. The CDR3 spells CASSLPGGWSGNTIYF. The DNA for the CDR3 is TGTGCCAGCAGTTTACCGGGGGGCTGGTCTGGAAACACCATATATTTT.

The chain uses TRBV6-1 and TRBJ1-5; weak D call: TRBD1 (5 bases). This CDR3 is 15 amino acids long. Germline CDR1 is MNHNS and CDR2 is SASEGT. V was trimmed by 0 bases and J by 4 bases, leaving 10 bases between them. The CDR3: CASSEAAGMNQPQHF. The CDR3 coding sequence is TGTGCCAGCAGTGAAGCAGCAGGGATGAATCAGCCCCAGCATTTT.

The chain has TRBV4-1 and TRBJ2-3; 11 nucleotides line up with TRBD2. Per germline, CDR1 MGHRA and CDR2 YSYEKL. The V and J ends lost 0 bases and 2 bases, in that order; junction bases with no gene match: 10. The CDR3 is 19 amino acids. The CDR3, as DNA: TGCGCCAGCAGCCAAGATACACCCAGACTAGCGGGGCCCACAGATACGCAGTATTTT. Amino acid sequence: CASSQDTPRLAGPTDTQYF.

V is TRBV19 and J is TRBJ2-1; 12 positions agree with TRBD2. V was clipped by 6 bases and J by 2 bases; unmatched bases: 5. CDR1 and CDR2 (germline): LNHDA, SQIVND (reference sequence). The length of the CDR3 is 16 residues. For the CDR3, the DNA is TGTGCCAGTAGCGAACTAGCGGGAGGTCCCTACAATGAGCAGTTCTTC. It specifies CASSELAGGPYNEQFF.

The rearrangement links TRBV28 to TRBJ2-7; 9 nucleotides line up with TRBD2. Germline V gene sequence: CDR1 MDHEN, CDR2 SYDVKM. Trimming at V came to 6 bases and at J to 0 bases, leaving 6 bases not matched to a gene. The CDR3 is 15 amino acids. The CDR3 spells CASRKERGDSYEQYF. The DNA for the CDR3 is TGTGCCAGCAGGAAAGAGCGGGGGGACTCCTACGAGCAGTACTTC.